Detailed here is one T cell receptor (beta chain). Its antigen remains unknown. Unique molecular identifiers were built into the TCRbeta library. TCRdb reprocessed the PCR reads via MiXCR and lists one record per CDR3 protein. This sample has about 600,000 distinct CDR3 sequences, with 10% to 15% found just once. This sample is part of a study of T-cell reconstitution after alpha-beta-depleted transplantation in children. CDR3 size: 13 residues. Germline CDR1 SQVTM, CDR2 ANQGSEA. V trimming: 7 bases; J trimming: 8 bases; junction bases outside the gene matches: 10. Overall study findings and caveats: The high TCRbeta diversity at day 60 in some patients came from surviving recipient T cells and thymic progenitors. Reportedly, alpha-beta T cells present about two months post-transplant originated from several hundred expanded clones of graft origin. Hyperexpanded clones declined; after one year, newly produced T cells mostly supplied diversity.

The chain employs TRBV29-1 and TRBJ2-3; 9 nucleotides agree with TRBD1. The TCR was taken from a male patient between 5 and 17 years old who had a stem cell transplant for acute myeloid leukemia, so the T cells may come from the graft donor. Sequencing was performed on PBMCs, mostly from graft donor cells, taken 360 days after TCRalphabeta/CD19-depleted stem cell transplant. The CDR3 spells CSAGTGPRGTQYF. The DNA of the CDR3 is TGCAGCGCAGGGACAGGGCCACGGGGTACGCAGTATTTT.